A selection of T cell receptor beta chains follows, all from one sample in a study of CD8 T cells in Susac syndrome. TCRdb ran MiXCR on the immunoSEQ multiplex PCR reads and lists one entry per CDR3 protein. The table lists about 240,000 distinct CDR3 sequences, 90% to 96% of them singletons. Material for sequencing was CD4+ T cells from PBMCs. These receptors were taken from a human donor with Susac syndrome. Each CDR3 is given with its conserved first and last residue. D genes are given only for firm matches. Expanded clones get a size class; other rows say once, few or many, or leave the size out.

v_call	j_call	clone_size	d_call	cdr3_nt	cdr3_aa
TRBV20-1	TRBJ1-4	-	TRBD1	TGCAGTGCTAGGGACAGGGGGCTAAGTGAAAAACTGTTTTTT	CSARDRGLSEKLFF
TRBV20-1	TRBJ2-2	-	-	TGCAGTGTAGGGCGGGGCACCGGGGAGCTGTTTTTT	CSVGRGTGELFF
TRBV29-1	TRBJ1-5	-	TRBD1	TGCAGCGCAGGACAGGGAGAGAATCAGCCCCAGCATTTT	CSAGQGENQPQHF
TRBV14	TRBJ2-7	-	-	TGTGCCAGCAGCCGCCTTCCTAAGGACCTACGGTGGGGTATTTACGAGCAGTACTTC	CASSRLPKDLRWGIYEQYF
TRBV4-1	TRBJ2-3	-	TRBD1	TGCGCCAGCAGCCAAGAAGGGGCAGGGGGTACGCAGTATTTT	CASSQEGAGGTQYF
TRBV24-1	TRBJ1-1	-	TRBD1	TGTGCCACCAGTGATGACAGACAGGGGCCAAACACTGAAGCTTTCTTT	CATSDDRQGPNTEAFF
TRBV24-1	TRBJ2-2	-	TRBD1	TGTGCCACCCAGGGACAGGGGACCGGGGAGCTGTTTTTT	CATQGQGTGELFF
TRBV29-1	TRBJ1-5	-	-	TGCAGCGTTGGCAATGGTGATCAGCCCCAGCATTTT	CSVGNGDQPQHF
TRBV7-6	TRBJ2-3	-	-	TGTGCCAGCAGGGGGGCGACTAGAGAACATTATTTT	CASRGATREHYF
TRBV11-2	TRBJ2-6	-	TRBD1	TGTGCCAGCAGCTTCGCGCAGGGGGCGCGGGGGGCCAACGTCCTGACTTTC	CASSFAQGARGANVLTF
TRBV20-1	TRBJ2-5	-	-	TGCAGTGCTACCCCCCCCAGGGGAGGGCAAGAGACCCAGTACTTC	CSATPPRGGQETQYF
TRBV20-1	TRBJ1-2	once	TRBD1	TGCAGTGCTAGAGAATGGGGGACAGGGGTCTATGGCTACACCTTC	CSAREWGTGVYGYTF
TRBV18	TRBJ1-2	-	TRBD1	TGTGCCAGCGGGACAGGGTCTTATGGCTACACCTTC	CASGTGSYGYTF
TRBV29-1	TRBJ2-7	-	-	TGCAGCGTGACATCTCTTCCGACAGGACTCGACTCCTACGAGCAGTACTTC	CSVTSLPTGLDSYEQYF
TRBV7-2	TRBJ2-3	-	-	TGTGCCAGCAGCGCGGGGACAGAGAAGCCGCAGTATTTT	CASSAGTEKPQYF
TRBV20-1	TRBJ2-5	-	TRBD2	TGCAGTGTCCGACTAGCGGGCTACCAAGAGACCCAGTACTTC	CSVRLAGYQETQYF
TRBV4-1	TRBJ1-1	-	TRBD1	TGCGCCAGCAGCCAAGGCGGGGGGACAGGCCGCACTGAAGCTTTCTTT	CASSQGGGTGRTEAFF
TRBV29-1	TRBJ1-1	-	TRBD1	TGCAGCGGAGGGGGACAGCTGAACACTGAAGCTTTCTTT	CSGGGQLNTEAFF
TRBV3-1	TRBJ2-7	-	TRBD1	TGTGCCAGCAGCCAGTCCCGGGACAGACGCTACGAGCAGTACTTC	CASSQSRDRRYEQYF
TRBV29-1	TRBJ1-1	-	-	TGCAGCGCCGAATACAGTGCGAACACTGAAGCTTTCTTT	CSAEYSANTEAFF
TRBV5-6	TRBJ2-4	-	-	TGTGCCAGCAGCTTGGGGACAAACATTCAGTACTTC	CASSLGTNIQYF
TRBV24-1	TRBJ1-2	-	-	TGTGCCACCAGTGATTTCCCGACAGTGGTTGGCTACACCTTC	CATSDFPTVVGYTF
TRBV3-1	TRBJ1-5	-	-	TGTGCCAGCAGCCCGTCAGGGCTAAATCAGCCCCAGCATTTT	CASSPSGLNQPQHF
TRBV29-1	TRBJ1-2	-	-	TGCAGCGCCGGGGGACCCCACGGCTACACCTTC	CSAGGPHGYTF
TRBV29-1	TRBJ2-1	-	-	TGCGGCATTCCCCAGAGGGAGTTAGTGCGGGGAAGCTCCTACAATGAGCAGTTCTTC	CGIPQRELVRGSSYNEQFF
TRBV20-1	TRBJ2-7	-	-	TGCAGTGCTAGAGATCCCAATGCAGGATACGAGCAGTACTTC	CSARDPNAGYEQYF
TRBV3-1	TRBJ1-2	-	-	TGTGCCAGCAGCCAACCCGGGACGGATAACTATGGCTACACCTTC	CASSQPGTDNYGYTF
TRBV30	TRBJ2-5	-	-	TGTGCCTGGGGTCTAAGTGGGGGGACGGAGACCCAGTACTTC	CAWGLSGGTETQYF
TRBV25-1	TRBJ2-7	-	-	TGTGCCAGCAGTGAGATGAGGGGGGACGCGGGGGAGCAGTACTTC	CASSEMRGDAGEQYF
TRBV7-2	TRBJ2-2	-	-	TGTGCCAGCAGCTTAGCGTTGGCCGGGGAGCTGTTTTTT	CASSLALAGELFF
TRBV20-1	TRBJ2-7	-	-	TGCAGTGCCCCCAAAAAGAAGGGCCCCGGAAGCTACGAGCAGTACTTC	CSAPKKKGPGSYEQYF